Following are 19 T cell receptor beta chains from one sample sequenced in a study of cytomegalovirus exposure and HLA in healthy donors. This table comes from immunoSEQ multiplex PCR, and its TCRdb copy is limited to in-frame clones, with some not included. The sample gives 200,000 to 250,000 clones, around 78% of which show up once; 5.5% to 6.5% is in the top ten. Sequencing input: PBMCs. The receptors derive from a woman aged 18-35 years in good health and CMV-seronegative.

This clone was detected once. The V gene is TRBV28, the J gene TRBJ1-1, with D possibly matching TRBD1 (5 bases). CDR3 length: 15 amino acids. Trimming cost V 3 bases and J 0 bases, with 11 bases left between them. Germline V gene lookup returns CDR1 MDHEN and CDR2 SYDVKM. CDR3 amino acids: CASSFPGTVNTEAFF. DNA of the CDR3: TGTGCCAGCAGTTTCCCCGGGACGGTGAACACTGAAGCTTTCTTT.

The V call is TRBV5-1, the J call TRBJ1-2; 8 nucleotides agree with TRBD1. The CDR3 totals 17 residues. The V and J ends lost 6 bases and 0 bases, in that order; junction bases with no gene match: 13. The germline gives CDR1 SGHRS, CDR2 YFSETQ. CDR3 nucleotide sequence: TGCGCCAGCAATAGGTATGGACAGGGAAGTACTAACTATGGCTACACCTTC. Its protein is CASNRYGQGSTNYGYTF.

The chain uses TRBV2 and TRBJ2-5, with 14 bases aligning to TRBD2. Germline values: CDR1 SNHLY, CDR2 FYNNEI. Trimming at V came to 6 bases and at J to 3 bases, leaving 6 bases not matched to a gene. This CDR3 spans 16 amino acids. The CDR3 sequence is CASRGRLAGGEETQYF. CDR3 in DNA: TGTGCCAGCAGGGGACGACTAGCGGGAGGGGAAGAGACCCAGTACTTC. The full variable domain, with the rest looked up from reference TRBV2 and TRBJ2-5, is EPEVTQTPSHQVTQMGQEVILRCVPISNHLYFYWYRQILGQKVEFLVSFYNNEISEKSEIFDDQFSVERPDGSNFTLKIRSTKLEDSAMYFCASRGRLAGGEETQYFGPGTRLLVL.

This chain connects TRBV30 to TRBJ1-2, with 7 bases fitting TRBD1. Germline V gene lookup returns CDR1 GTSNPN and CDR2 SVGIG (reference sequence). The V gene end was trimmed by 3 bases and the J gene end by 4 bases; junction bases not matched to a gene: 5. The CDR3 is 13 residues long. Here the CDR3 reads CAWRPQGTYGYTF. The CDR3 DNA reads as TGTGCCTGGAGACCACAGGGGACCTATGGCTACACCTTC.

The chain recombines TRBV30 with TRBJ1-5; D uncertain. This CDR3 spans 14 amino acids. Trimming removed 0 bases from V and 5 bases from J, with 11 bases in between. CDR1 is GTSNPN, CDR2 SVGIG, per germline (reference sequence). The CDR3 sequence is CAWSVPGSHQPQHF. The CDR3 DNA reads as TGTGCCTGGAGTGTACCTGGCAGTCATCAGCCCCAGCATTTT.

For the CDR3, the DNA is TGTGCCAGTAGTACAAGCCCGCGACGGTCCAATCAGCCCCAGCATTTT. Translating it yields CASSTSPRRSNQPQHF. This chain links TRBV19 with TRBJ1-5; D is unclear. Germline CDR1 reads LNHDA; CDR2 reads SQIVND (reference sequence). Between the trimmed V and J ends, which lost 4 bases and 3 bases, there was a span of 16 bases. The CDR3 length is 16 residues.

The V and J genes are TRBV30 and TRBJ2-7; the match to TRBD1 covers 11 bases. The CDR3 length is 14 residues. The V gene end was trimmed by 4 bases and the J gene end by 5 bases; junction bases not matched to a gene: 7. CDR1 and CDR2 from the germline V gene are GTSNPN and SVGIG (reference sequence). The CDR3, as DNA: TGTGCCTGGAACGGACAGGGGGCTTTCCACGAGCAGTACTTC. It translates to CAWNGQGAFHEQYF. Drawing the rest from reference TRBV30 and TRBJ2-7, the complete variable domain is SQTIHQWPATLVQPVGSPLSLECTVEGTSNPNLYWYRQAAGRGLQLLFYSVGIGQISSEVPQNLSASRPQDRQFILSSKKLLLSDSGFYLCAWNGQGAFHEQYFGPGTRLTVT.

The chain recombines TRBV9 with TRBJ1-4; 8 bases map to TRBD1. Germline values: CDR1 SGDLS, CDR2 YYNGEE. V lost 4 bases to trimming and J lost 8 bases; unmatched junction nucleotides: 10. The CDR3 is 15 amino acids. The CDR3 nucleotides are TGTGCCAGCAGCCCGCAGGGGGCCGAAAGAGAAAAACTGTTTTTT. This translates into CASSPQGAEREKLFF.

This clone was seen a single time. Here the CDR3 DNA reads TGTGCCGCACTGACAGAGCCGGCGGGGGCCAACGTCCTGACTTTC. Translated, it gives CAALTEPAGANVLTF. The rearrangement joins TRBV2 to TRBJ2-6, with TRBD1 as a possible D gene (5 bases). Deletions cut 11 bases from V and 4 bases from J, with 18 bases between. The germline gives CDR1 SNHLY, CDR2 FYNNEI. The length of the CDR3 is 15 residues. The full variable domain, rest sourced from reference TRBV2 and TRBJ2-6, is EPEVTQTPSHQVTQMGQEVILRCVPISNHLYFYWYRQILGQKVEFLVSFYNNEISEKSEIFDDQFSVERPDGSNFTLKIRSTKLEDSAMYFCAALTEPAGANVLTFGAGSRLTVL.

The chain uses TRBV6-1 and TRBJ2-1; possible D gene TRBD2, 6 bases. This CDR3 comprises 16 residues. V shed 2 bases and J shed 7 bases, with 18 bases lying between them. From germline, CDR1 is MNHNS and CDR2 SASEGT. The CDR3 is CASSELGGPFDNEQFF. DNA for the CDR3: TGTGCCAGCAGTGAACTCGGGGGTCCCTTTGATAATGAGCAGTTCTTC.

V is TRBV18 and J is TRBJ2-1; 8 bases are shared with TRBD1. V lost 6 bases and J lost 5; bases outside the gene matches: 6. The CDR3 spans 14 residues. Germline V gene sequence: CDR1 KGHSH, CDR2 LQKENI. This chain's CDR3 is CASSRDRQNNEQFF. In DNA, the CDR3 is TGTGCCAGCTCCCGGGACAGGCAAAACAATGAGCAGTTCTTC.

The CDR3 loop reads CASSPGTVNTEAFF. CDR3 DNA sequence: TGTGCCAGCAGTCCCGGGACAGTAAACACTGAAGCTTTCTTT. The chain recombines TRBV2 with TRBJ1-1, with 7 bases matching TRBD1. The CDR3 runs to 14 residues. Germline lookup yields CDR1 SNHLY and CDR2 FYNNEI. The V gene end was trimmed by 5 bases and the J gene end by 2 bases; junction bases not matched to a gene: 5.

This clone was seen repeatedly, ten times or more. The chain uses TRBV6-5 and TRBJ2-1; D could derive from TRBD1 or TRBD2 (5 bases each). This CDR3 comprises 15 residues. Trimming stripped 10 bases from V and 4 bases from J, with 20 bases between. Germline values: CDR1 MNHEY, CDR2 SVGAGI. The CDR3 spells CATTRDVEGYNEQFF. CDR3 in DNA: TGTGCCACCACCCGGGACGTAGAGGGTTACAATGAGCAGTTCTTC.

This CDR3 is CASSIGQGLFF. In nucleotides, the CDR3 is TGTGCCAGCAGCATAGGGCAGGGTCTGTTCTTC. The rearrangement links TRBV7-3 to TRBJ2-1, with D possibly matching TRBD1 (5 bases). Germline CDR1 reads SGHTA; CDR2 reads FQGTGA. Trimming cost V 5 bases and J 15 bases, with 14 bases left between them. The CDR3 is 11 amino acids.

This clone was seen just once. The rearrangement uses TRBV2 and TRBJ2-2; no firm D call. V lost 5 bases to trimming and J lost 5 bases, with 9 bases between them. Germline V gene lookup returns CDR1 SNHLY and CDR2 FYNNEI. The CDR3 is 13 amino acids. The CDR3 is CASSTHSTGELFF. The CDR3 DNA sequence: TGTGCCAGCAGTACTCACTCTACCGGGGAGCTGTTTTTT.

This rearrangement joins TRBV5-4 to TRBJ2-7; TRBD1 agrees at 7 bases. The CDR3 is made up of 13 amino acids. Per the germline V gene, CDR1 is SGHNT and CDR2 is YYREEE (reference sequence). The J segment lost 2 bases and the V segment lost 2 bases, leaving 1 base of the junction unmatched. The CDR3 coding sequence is TGTGCCAGCAGCTTCGGGACAGCCTACGAGCAGTACTTC. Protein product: CASSFGTAYEQYF.

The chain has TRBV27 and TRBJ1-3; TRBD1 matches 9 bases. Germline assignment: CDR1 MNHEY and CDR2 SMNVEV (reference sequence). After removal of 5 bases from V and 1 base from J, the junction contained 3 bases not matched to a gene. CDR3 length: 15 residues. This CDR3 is CASSLGQGSGNTIYF. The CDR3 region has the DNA TGTGCCAGCAGTCTGGGACAGGGATCTGGAAACACCATATATTTT.

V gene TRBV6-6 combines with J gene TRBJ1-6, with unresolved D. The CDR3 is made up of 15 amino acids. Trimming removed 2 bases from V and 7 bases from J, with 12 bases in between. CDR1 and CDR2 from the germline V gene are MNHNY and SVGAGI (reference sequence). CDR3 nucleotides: TGTGCCAGCAGTTACCCCCAGGACCCGAATTCACCCCTCCACTTT. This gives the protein CASSYPQDPNSPLHF.

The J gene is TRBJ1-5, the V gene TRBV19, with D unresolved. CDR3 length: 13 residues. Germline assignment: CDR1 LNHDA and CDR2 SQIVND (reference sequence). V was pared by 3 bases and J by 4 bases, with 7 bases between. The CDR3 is CASSISPNQPQHF. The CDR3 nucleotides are TGTGCCAGTAGTATTTCCCCTAATCAGCCCCAGCATTTT.